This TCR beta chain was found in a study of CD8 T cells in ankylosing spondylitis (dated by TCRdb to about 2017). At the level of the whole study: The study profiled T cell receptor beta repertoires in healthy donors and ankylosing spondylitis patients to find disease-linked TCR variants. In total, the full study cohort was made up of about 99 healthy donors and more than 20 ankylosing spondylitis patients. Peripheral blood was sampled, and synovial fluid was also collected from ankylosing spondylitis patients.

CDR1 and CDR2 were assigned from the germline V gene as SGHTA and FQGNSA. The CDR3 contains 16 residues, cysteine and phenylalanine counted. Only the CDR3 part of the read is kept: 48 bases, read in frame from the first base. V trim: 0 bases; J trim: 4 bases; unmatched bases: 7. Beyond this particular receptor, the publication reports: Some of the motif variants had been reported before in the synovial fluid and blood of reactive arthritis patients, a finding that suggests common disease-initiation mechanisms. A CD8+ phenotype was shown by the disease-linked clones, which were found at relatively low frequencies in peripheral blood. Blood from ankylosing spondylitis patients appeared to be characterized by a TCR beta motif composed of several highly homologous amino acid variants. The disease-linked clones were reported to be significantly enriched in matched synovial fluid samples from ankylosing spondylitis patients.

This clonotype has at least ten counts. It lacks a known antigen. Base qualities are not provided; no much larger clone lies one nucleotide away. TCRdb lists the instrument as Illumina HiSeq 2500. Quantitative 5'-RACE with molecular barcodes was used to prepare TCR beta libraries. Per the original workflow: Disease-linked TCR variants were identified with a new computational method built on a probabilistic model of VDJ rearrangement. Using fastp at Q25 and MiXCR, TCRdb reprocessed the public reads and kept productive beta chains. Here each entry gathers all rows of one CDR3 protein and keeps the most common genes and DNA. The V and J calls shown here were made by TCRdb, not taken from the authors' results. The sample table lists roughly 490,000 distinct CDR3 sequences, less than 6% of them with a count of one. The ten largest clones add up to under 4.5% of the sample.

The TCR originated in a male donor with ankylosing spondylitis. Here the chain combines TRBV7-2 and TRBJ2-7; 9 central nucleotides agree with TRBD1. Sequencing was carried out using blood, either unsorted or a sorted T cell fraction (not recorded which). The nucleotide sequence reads TGTGCCAGCAGCTTAGCGCCTGACAGGGGGTTGTACGAGCAGTACTTC. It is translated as CASSLAPDRGLYEQYF.